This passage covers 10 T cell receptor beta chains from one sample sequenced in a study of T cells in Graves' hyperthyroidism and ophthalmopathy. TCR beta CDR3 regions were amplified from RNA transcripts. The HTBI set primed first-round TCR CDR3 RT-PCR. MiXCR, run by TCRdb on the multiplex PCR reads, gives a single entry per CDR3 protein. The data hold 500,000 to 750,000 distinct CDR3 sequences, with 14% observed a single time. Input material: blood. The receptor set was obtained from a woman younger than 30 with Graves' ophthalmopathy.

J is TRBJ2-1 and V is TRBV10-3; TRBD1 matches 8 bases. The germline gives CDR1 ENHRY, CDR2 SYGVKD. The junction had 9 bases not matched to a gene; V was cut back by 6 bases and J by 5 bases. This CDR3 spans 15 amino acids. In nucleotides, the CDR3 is TGTGCCATCAGCCAGACAGGGGTTATGGACAATGAGCAGTTCTTC. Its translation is CAISQTGVMDNEQFF.

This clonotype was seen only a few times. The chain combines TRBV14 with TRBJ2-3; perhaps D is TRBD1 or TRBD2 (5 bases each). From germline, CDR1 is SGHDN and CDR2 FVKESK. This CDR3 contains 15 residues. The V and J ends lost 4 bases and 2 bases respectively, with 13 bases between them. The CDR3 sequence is CASSPGTEPTDTQYF. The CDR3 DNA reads TGTGCCAGCAGCCCCGGGACCGAGCCCACAGATACGCAGTATTTT.

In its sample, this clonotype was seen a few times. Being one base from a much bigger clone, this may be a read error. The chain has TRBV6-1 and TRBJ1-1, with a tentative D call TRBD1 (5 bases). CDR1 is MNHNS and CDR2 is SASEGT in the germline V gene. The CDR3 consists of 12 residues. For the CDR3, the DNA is TGTGCCAGCAGTGAATTGGGGACTGAAGCTTCCTTT. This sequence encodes CASSELGTEASF.

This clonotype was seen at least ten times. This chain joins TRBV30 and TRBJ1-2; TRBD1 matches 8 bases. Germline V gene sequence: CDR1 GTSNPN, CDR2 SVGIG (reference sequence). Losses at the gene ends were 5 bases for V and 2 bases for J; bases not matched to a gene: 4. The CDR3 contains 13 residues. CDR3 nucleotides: TGTGCCTGGGGGGACAGGCCAAACTATGGCTACACCTTC. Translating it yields CAWGDRPNYGYTF.

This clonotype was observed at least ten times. CDR3 protein: CASGREGTGELFF. In nucleotides, the CDR3 is TGTGCCAGCGGACGGGAGGGCACCGGGGAGCTGTTTTTT. This chain links TRBV6-2 or TRBV6-3 with TRBJ2-2; TRBD2 agrees at 8 bases. Germline V gene lookup returns CDR1 MNHEY and CDR2 SVGEGT. The V gene end was trimmed by 8 bases and the J gene end by 4 bases; junction bases not matched to a gene: 3. This CDR3 is 13 amino acids long.

The CDR3 protein is CSVEDRALSGNTIYF. CDR3 sequence (DNA): TGCAGCGTTGAAGATCGGGCCCTCTCTGGAAACACCATATATTTT. The V gene is TRBV29-1, the J gene TRBJ1-3; D remains unclear. The CDR3 extends over 15 amino acids. Between the trimmed V and J ends, which lost 0 bases and 0 bases, there was a span of 9 bases. The germline V gene encodes CDR1 SQVTM and CDR2 ANQGSEA.

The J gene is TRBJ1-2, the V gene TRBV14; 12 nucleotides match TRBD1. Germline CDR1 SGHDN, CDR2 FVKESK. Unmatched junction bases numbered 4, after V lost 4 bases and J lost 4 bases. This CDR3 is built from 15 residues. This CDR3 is CASSLGQGASYGYTF. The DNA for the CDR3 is TGTGCCAGCAGCCTGGGACAGGGGGCTTCCTATGGCTACACCTTC.

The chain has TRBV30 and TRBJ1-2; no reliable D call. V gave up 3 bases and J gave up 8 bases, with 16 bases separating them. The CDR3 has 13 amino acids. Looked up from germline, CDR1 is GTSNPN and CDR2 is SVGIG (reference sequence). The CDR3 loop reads CAWSTSSVSGYTF. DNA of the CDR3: TGTGCCTGGAGCACTTCTTCGGTCTCCGGCTACACCTTC.

The CDR3 DNA follows: TGTGCCAGCAGTTACTCCGAAATGGGTCCTTCCTCTGGAAACACCATATATTTT. This codes for CASSYSEMGPSSGNTIYF. The chain uses TRBV6-5 and TRBJ1-3, with no clear D. V lost 0 bases to trimming and J lost 0 bases, with 15 bases between them. The CDR3 runs 18 residues. Germline V gives CDR1 MNHEY, CDR2 SVGAGI.

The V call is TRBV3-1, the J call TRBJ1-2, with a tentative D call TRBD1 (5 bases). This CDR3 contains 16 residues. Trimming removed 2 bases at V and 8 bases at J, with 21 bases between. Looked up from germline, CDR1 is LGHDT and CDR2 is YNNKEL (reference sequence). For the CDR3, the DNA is TGTGCCAGCAGCCAACGGCGGGACGGAATTAACGGGGGCTACACCTTC. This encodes CASSQRRDGINGGYTF.